These T cell receptor beta chains were read from a single sample in a study of blood T cell repertoires in COVID-19. Method: immunoSEQ multiplex PCR; TCRdb's copy keeps in-frame clones and lacks some. Of some 110,000 clones in the sample, roughly 89% are singletons; the top ten hold almost 4.5%. Sequenced material: peripheral blood. Receptor source: a man aged 35 to 55 with acute or convalescent COVID-19. CDR3s leave out the opening cysteine and the closing phenylalanine or tryptophan. Each record gives: V gene, clone size, CDR3 protein. A clone size is listed for some rows: how often the clone was seen (once, few, many), or a class if it is expanded.

>TRBV27|-
ASSSRLAGGDTQY
>TRBV5-4|few
ASSLDGYGGYT
>TRBV27|-
ASSPSLDRGGYT
>TRBV5-6|-
ASSLAGDSYNEQF
>TRBV21-1|once
ASSKRKASGDYEQY
>TRBV5-1|-
ASSLDRGGETQY
>TRBV18|-
ASSSGDQPQH
>TRBV18|-
ASSPDWRRTGELF
>TRBV6-6|-
ASTGTGLYGYT
>TRBV7-8|-
ASSRTIQGPQETQY
>TRBV6-5|-
ASSSPRVSKNIQY
>TRBV5-6|-
ASSFDRVKETQY
>TRBV30|-
AWSGAAGRYSPLH
>TRBV14|-
ASSRFRDSYEQY
>TRBV6-2/TRBV6-3|-
ASSYSRTVTNSPLH
>TRBV25-1|-
ASADAWTGDEQY
>TRBV2|-
ASSRTSGGSPYNEQF
>TRBV7-8|-
ASSTGSRKLF
>TRBV28|-
ASSLSPRRRNSPLH
>TRBV6-5|-
ASSPRQGDTQY
>TRBV6-5|once
ASTSPGQPQH
>TRBV18|-
ASSPNREGGYT
>TRBV6-5|-
ASRDRQGGYT
>TRBV2|-
ATATGTGLLSYEQY
>TRBV7-3|-
ASSRQTGSSWDEQF
>TRBV14|-
ASSLETGVSGNTIY
>TRBV7-8|-
ASSKTGYGYT
>TRBV9|once
ASSEAGRGYGYT
>TRBV7-9|-
ASSYDNLLETQY
>TRBV9|-
ASSSSGGTSDTQY
>TRBV19|-
ASSTEDISYNEQF
>TRBV6-5|-
ASSYHRVDTGELF
>TRBV5-5|-
ASSFLQVPYEQY
>TRBV29-1|-
SVRALQGGTGELF
>TRBV6-2/TRBV6-3|-
ASSFYESQY
>TRBV5-6|-
ASELAGGQREQY
>TRBV5-1|once
ASSDVRGGTGELF
>TRBV4-1|once
ASSPTDRDYGYT
>TRBV11-3|-
ASSRTGGAGELF
>TRBV19|-
ASTDRPSSSGELF
>TRBV5-1|once
ASSSRQENTEAF
>TRBV5-6|once
ASSFSLYGYT
>TRBV2|-
ASSVEASGGDYEQY
>TRBV19|-
ASSIPDRGRADTQY
>TRBV5-1|-
ASSLGQGGYNYGYT
>TRBV3-1/TRBV3-2|-
ASSAKTGGSGNTIY
>TRBV6-5|-
ASREGPLRNTEAF
>TRBV5-5|-
ASSRLQGLNTEAF
>TRBV18|-
ASSPGANTEAF
>TRBV18|-
ASSPKQGDTGELF